This T cell receptor beta chain originates from a study of blood T cell repertoires in COVID-19. Study in general: Material from acute and convalescent COVID-19 was sourced from the United States, Italy and Spain.

Here immunoSEQ multiplex PCR was the method, and the copy in TCRdb shows in-frame clones only, minus some. This table holds 150,000 or so clones, about 86% found once. Germline-derived CDR1 and CDR2 are MNHEY and SVGAGI. The CDR3 contains 15 residues. V shed 7 bases, J shed 6 bases, and the junction held 14 bases outside the gene matches. V usage is TRBV6-5 and J usage is TRBJ1-1; 7 positions match TRBD1. Input material: peripheral blood. This TCR was sampled from a man aged 60-69 years with acute or convalescent COVID-19. The CDR3 region is CASNPTGFGWAEAFF. CDR3 nucleotides: TGTGCCAGCAACCCGACAGGGTTTGGATGGGCTGAAGCTTTCTTT.